This entry concerns a single TCR beta chain. Its target is not known. These data are taken from a study of radiotherapy plus CTLA-4 blockade in lung cancer. V dropped 4 bases and J dropped 4; count of bases not matched to a gene: 3. This CDR3 spans 14 amino acids. CDR1 is KGHSH, CDR2 LQKENI, per germline. Using immunoSEQ multiplex PCR, the repertoire was profiled, and TCRdb retains in-frame clones only, with some absent. This sample yields about 12,000 clones, of which around 80% are seen a single time; approximately 30% belongs to the top ten. Findings and caveats of the study: After treatment with radiotherapy plus ipilimumab, TCR clones that came from the tumor expanded in blood.

The source was peripheral blood, collected from a patient treated with radiotherapy plus ipilimumab. The V gene is TRBV18, the J gene TRBJ1-4; 7 bases map to TRBD1. This clonotype originated in a human donor with non-small cell lung cancer that progressed on radiotherapy plus ipilimumab. The CDR3 loop is CASSRRDSNEKLFF. The DNA for the CDR3 is TGTGCCAGCTCACGCCGGGACAGTAATGAAAAACTGTTTTTT.